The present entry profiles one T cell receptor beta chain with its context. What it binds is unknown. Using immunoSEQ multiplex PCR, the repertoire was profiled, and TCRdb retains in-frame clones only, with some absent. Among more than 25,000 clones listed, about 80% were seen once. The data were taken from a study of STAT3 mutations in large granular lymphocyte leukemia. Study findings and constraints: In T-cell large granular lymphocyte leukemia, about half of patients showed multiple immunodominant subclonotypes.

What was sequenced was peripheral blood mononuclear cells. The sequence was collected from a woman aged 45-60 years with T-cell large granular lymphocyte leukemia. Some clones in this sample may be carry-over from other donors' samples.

DNA of the CDR3: TGTGCCAGCAGCTTAGAAGGTGGGATTTCCTACGAGCAGTACTTC. Translating gives CASSLEGGISYEQYF. The chain employs TRBV7-9 and TRBJ2-7; D is unresolved. V was cut by 1 base and J by 1 base, with 11 bases left in between. Germline CDR1 is SEHNR and CDR2 is FQNEAQ (reference sequence). CDR3 length: 15 residues.